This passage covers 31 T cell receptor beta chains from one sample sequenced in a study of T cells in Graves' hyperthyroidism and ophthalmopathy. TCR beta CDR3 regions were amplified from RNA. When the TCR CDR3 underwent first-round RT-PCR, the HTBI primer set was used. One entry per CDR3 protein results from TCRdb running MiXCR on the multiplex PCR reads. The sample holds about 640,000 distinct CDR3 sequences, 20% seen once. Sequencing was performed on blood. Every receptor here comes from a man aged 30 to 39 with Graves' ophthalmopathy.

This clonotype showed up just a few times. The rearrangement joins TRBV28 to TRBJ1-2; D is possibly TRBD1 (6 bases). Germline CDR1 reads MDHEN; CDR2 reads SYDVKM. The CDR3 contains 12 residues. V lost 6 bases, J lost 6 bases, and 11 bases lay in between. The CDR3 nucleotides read TGTGCCAGCAGCCTGGACAGACATGGCTACACCTTC. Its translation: CASSLDRHGYTF.

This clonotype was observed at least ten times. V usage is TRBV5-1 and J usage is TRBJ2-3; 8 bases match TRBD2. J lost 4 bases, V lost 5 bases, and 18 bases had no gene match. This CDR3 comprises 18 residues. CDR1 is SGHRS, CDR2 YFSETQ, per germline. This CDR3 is CASSYSSGWKGWPDTQYF. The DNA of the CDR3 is TGCGCCAGCAGTTACTCTAGCGGGTGGAAGGGATGGCCAGATACGCAGTATTTT. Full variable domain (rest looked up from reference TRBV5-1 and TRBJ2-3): KAGVTQTPRYLIKTRGQQVTLSCSPISGHRSVSWYQQTPGQGLQFLFEYFSETQRNKGNFPGRFSGRQFSNSRSEMNVSTLELGDSALYLCASSYSSGWKGWPDTQYFGPGTRLTVL.

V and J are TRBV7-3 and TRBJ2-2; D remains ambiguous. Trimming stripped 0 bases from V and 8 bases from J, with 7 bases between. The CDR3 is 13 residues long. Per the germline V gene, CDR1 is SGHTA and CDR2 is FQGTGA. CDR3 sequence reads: CASSLTGPGELFF. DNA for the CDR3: TGTGCCAGCAGCTTAACAGGTCCAGGGGAGCTGTTTTTT.

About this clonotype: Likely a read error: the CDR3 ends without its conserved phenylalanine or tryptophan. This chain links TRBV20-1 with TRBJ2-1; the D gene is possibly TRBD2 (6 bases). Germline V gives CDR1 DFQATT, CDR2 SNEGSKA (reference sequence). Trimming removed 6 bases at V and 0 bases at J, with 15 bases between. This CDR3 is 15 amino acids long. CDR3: CSAPSSDSSYNEQFS. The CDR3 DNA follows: TGCAGTGCGCCTTCTAGCGATAGCTCCTACAATGAGCAGTTCTCC.

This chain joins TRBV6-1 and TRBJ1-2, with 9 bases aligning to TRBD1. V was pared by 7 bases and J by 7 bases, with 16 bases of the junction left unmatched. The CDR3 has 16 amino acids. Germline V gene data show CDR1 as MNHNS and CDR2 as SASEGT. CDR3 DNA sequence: TGTGCCAGCACCAGAGAAGGTACAGGGGGCTTGTTTGGCTACACCTTC. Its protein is CASTREGTGGLFGYTF.

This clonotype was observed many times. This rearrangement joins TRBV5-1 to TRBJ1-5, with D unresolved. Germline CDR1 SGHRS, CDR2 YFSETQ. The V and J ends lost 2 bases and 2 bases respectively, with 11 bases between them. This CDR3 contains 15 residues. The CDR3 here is CASSFESDGNQPQHF. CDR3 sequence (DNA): TGCGCCAGCAGCTTTGAATCGGACGGCAATCAGCCCCAGCATTTT.

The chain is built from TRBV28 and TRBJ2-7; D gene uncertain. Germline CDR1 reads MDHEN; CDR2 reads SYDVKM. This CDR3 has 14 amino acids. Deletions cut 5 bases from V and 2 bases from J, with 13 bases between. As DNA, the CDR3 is TGTGCCAGCAGTCAACTACAAGTCACCTACGAGCAGTACTTC. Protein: CASSQLQVTYEQYF.

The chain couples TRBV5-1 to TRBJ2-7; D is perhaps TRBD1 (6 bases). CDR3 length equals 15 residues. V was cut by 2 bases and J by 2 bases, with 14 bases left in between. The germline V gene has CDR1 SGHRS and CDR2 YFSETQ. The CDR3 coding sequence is TGCGCCAGCAGCTTAGCAGGGGAGACTCCCTACGAGCAGTACTTC. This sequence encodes CASSLAGETPYEQYF.

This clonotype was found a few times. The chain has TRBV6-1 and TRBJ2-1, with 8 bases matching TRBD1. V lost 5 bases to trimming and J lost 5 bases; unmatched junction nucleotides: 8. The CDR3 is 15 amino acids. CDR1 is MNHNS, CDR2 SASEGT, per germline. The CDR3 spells CASSLDRGNDNEQFF. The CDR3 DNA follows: TGTGCCAGCAGTCTCGACAGGGGTAATGACAATGAGCAGTTCTTC.

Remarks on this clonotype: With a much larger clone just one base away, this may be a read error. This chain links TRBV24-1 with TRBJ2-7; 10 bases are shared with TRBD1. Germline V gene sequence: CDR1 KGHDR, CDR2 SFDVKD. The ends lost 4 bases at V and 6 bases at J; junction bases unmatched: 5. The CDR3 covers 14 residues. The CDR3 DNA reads TGTGCCACCAGTGACCGGACAGGGGGACGCGAGCAGTACTTC. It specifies CATSDRTGGREQYF.

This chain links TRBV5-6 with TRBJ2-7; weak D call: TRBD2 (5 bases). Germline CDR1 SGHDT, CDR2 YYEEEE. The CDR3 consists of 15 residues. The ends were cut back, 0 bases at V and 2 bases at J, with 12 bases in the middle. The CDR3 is CASSLGAGAAYEQYF. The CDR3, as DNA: TGTGCCAGCAGCTTGGGGGCAGGAGCGGCCTACGAGCAGTACTTC. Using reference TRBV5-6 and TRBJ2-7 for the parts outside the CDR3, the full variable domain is DAGVTQSPTHLIKTRGQQVTLRCSPKSGHDTVSWYQQALGQGPQFIFQYYEEEERQRGNFPDRFSGHQFPNYSSELNVNALLLGDSALYLCASSLGAGAAYEQYFGPGTRLTVT.

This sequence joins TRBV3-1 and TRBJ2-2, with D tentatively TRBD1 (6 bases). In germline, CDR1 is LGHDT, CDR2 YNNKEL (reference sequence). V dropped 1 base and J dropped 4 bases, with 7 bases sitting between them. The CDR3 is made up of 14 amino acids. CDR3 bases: TGTGCCAGCAGCCAAGGGACAGTCACCGGGGAGCTGTTTTTT. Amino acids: CASSQGTVTGELFF.

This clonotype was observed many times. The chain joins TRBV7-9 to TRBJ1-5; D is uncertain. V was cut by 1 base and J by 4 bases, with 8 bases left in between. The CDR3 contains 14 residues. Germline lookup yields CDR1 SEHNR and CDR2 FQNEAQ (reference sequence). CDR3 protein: CASSLGRENQPQHF. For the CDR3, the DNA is TGTGCCAGCAGCTTAGGACGGGAGAATCAGCCCCAGCATTTT.

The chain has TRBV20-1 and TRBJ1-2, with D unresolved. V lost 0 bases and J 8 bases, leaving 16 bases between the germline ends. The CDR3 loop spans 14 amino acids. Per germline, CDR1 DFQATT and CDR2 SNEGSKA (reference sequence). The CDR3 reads CSARDGSGPPGYTF. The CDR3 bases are TGCAGTGCTAGAGACGGCAGCGGTCCACCGGGCTACACCTTC.

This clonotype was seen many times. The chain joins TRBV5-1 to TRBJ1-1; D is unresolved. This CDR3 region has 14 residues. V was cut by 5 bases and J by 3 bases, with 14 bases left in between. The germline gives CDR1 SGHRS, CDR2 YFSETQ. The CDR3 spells CASSSQTSDTEAFF. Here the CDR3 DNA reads TGCGCCAGCAGTTCGCAGACATCGGACACTGAAGCTTTCTTT. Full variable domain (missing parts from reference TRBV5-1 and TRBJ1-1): KAGVTQTPRYLIKTRGQQVTLSCSPISGHRSVSWYQQTPGQGLQFLFEYFSETQRNKGNFPGRFSGRQFSNSRSEMNVSTLELGDSALYLCASSSQTSDTEAFFGQGTRLTVV.

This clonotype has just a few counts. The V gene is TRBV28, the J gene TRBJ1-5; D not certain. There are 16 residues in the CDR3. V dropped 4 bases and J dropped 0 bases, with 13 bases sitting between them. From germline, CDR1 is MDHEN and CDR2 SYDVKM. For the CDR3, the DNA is TGTGCCAGCAGTTCTCCACAGTTTAATAGCAATCAGCCCCAGCATTTT. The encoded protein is CASSSPQFNSNQPQHF.

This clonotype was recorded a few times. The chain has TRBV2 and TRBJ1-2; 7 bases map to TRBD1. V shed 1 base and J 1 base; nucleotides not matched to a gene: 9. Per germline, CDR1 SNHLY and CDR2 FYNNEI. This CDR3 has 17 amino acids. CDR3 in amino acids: CASSEVGTGQVNYGYTF. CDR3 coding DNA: TGTGCCAGCAGTGAAGTGGGAACTGGACAGGTTAACTATGGCTACACCTTC.

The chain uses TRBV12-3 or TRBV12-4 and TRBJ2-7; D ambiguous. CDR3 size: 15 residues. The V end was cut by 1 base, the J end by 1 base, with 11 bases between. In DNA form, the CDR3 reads TGTGCCAGCAGTTTAGGGCAGCTCGAATCCTACGAGCAGTACTTC. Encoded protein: CASSLGQLESYEQYF.

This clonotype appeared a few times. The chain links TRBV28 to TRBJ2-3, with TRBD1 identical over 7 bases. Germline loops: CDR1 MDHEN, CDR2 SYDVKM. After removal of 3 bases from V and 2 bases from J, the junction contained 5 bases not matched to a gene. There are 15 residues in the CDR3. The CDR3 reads CASSFSGQFTDTQYF. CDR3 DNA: TGTGCCAGCAGTTTCTCGGGACAGTTCACAGATACGCAGTATTTT.

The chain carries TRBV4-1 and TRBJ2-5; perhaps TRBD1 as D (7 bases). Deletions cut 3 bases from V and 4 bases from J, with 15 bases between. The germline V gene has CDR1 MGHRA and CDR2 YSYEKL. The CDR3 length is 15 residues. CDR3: CASSHWGQGGETQYF. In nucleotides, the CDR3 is TGCGCCAGCAGCCATTGGGGGCAGGGGGGAGAGACCCAGTACTTC.

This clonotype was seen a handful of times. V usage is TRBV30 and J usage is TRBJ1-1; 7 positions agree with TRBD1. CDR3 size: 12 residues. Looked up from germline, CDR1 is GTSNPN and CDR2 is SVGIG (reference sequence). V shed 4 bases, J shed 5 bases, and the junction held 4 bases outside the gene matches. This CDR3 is CAWKQGWTEAFF. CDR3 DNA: TGTGCCTGGAAACAGGGGTGGACTGAAGCTTTCTTT.

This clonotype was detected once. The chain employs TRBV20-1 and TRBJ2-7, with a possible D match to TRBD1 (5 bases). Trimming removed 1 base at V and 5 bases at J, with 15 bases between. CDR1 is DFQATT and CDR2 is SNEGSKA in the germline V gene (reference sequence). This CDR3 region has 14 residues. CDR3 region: CSARAWGPRNEQYF. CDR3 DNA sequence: TGCAGTGCTAGAGCGTGGGGCCCCAGGAACGAGCAGTACTTC.

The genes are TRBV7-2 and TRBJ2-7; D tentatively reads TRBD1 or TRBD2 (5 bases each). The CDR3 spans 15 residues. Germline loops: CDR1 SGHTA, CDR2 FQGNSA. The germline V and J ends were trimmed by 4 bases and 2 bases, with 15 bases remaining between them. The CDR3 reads CASSSPPGGTYEQYF. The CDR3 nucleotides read TGTGCCAGCAGCTCACCCCCTGGGGGAACCTACGAGCAGTACTTC.

CDR3 protein: CASRRQVGEQYF. In DNA, the CDR3 is TGTGCCAGCAGGCGACAGGTTGGCGAGCAGTACTTC. The V gene is TRBV28, the J gene TRBJ2-7; a weak D match, TRBD1 (6 bases). The CDR3 runs 12 residues. Trimming removed 6 bases from V and 6 bases from J, with 12 bases in between. Germline V gene lookup returns CDR1 MDHEN and CDR2 SYDVKM. Based on the CDR3 plus reference TRBV28 and TRBJ2-7, the full variable domain is DVKVTQSSRYLVKRTGEKVFLECVQDMDHENMFWYRQDPGLGLRLIYFSYDVKMKEKGDIPEGYSVSREKKERFSLILESASTNQTSMYLCASRRQVGEQYFGPGTRLTVT.

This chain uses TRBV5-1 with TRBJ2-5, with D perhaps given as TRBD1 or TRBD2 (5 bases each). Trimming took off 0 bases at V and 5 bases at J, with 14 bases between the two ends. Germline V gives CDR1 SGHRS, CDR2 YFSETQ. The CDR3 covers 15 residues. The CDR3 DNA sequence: TGCGCCAGCAGCTTGGGACTCCTAGCAGGGGAGACCCAGTACTTC. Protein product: CASSLGLLAGETQYF.

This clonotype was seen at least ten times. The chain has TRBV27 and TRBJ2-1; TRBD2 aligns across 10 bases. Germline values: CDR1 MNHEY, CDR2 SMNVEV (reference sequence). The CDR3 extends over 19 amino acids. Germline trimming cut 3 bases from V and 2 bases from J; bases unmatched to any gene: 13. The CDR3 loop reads CASSFRTSGTRTTYNEQFF. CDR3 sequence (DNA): TGTGCCAGCAGTTTTCGTACTAGCGGGACTCGCACCACCTACAATGAGCAGTTCTTC.

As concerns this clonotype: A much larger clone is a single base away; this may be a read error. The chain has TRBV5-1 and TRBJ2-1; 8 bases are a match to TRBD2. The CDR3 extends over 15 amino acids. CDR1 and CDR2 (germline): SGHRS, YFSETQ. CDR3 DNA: TGCGCCAACAGCTTGGGAGCCACTAGCGGTGGTGAGCAGTTCTTC. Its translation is CANSLGATSGGEQFF.

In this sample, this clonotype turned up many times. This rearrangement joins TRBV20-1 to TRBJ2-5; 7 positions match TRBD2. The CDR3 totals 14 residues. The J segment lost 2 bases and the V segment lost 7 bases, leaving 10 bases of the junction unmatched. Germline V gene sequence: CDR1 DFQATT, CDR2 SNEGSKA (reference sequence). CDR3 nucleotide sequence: TGCAGTGGGGGGGGGGAGAGGGATCAAGAGACCCAGTACTTC. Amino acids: CSGGGERDQETQYF.

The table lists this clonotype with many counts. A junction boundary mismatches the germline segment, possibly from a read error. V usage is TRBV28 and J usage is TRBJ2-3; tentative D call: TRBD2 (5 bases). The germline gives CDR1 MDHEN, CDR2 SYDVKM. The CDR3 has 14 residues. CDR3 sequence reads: CASSFGLGTYTQYF. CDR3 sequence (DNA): TGTGCCAGCAGTTTCGGACTGGGCACATATACGCAGTATTTT.

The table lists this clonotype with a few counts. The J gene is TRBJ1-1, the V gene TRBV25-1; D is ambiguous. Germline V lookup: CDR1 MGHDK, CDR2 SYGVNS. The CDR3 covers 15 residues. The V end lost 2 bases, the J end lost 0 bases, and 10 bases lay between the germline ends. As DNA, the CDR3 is TGTGCCAGCAGTGAAACCCAACGGCTGAACACTGAAGCTTTCTTT. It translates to CASSETQRLNTEAFF.

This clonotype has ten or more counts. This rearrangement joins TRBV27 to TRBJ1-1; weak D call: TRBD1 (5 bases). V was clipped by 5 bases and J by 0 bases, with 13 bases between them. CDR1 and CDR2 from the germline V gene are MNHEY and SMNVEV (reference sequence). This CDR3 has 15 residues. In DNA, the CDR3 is TGTGCCAGCAGTGGAGGGACCTTCATGAACACTGAAGCTTTCTTT. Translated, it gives CASSGGTFMNTEAFF.